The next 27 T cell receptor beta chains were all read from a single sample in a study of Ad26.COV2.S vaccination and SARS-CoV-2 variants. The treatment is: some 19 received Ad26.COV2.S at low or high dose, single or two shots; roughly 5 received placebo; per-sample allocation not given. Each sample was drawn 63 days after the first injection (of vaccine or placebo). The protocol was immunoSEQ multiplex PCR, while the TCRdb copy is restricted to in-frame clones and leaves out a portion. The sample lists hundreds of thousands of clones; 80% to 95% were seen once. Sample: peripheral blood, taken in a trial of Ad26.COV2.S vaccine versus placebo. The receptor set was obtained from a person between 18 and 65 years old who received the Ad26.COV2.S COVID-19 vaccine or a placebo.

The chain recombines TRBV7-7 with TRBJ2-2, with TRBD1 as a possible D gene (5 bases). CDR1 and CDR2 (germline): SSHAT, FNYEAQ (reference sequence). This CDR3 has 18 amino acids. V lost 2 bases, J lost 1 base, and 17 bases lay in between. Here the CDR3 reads CASSLNPPGNLNTGELFF. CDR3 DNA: TGTGCCAGCAGCTTAAATCCGCCAGGGAATTTGAACACCGGGGAGCTGTTTTTT. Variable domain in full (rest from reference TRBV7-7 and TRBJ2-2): GAGVSQSPRYKVTKRGQDVTLRCDPISSHATLYWYQQALGQGPEFLTYFNYEAQPDKSGLPSDRFSAERPEGSISTLTIQRTEQRDSAMYRCASSLNPPGNLNTGELFFGEGSRLTVL.

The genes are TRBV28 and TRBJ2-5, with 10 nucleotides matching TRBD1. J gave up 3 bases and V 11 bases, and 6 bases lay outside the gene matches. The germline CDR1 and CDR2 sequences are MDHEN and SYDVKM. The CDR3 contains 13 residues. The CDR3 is CALATGGKETQYF. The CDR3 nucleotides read TGTGCCCTGGCGACAGGGGGCAAAGAGACCCAGTACTTC.

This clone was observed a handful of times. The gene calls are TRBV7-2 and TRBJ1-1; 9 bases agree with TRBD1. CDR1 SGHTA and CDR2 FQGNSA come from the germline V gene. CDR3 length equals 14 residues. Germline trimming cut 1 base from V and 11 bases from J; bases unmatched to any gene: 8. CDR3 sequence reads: CASSLGGDRVTAFF. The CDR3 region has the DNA TGTGCCAGCAGCTTAGGGGGGGACAGGGTAACGGCTTTCTTT.

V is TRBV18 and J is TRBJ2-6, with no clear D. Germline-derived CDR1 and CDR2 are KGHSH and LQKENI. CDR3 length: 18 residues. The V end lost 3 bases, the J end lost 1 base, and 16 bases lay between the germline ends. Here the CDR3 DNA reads TGTGCCAGCTCACCGAACCCGAAGGAGATTTCTGGGGCCAACGTCCTGACTTTC. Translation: CASSPNPKEISGANVLTF.

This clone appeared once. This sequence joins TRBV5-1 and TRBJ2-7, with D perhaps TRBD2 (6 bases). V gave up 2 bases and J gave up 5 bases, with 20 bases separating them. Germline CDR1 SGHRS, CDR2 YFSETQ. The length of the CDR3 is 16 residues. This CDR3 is CASSFHRDSGTNEQYF. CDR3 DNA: TGCGCCAGCAGCTTCCACCGGGACTCGGGGACGAACGAGCAGTACTTC.

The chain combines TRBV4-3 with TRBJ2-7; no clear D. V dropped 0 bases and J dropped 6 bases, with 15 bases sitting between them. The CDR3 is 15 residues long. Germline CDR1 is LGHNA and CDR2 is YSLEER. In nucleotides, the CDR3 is TGCGCCAGCAGCCAAGACGAGGTCCGCATTTGCGAGCAGTACTTC. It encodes CASSQDEVRICEQYF.

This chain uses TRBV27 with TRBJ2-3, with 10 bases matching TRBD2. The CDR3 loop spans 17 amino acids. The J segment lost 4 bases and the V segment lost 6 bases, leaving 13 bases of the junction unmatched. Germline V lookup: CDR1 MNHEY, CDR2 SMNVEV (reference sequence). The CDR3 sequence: CASSPTLTSGVPDTQYF. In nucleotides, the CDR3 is TGTGCCAGCAGCCCAACGCTCACTAGCGGGGTGCCAGATACGCAGTATTTT.

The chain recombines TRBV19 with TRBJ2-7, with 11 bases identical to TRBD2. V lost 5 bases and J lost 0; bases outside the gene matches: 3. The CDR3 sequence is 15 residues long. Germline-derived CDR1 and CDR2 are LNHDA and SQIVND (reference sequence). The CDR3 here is CASSQGLADSYEQYF. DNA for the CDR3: TGTGCCAGTAGTCAGGGACTAGCGGACTCCTACGAGCAGTACTTC. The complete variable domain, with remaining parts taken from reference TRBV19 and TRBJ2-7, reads DGGITQSPKYLFRKEGQNVTLSCEQNLNHDAMYWYRQDPGQGLRLIYYSQIVNDFQKGDIAEGYSVSREKKESFPLTVTSAQKNPTAFYLCASSQGLADSYEQYFGPGTRLTVT.

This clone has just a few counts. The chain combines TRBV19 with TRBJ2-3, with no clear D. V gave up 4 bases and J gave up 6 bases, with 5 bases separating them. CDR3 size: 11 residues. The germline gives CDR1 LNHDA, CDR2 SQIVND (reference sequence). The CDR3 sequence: CASSSRDTQYF. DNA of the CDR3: TGTGCCAGTAGTAGTAGGGATACGCAGTATTTT.

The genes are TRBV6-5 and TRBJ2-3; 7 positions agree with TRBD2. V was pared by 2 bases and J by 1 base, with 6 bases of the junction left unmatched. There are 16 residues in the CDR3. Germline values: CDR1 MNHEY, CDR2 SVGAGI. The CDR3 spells CASSYAAGVGTDTQYF. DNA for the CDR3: TGTGCCAGCAGTTACGCGGCGGGGGTAGGCACAGATACGCAGTATTTT.

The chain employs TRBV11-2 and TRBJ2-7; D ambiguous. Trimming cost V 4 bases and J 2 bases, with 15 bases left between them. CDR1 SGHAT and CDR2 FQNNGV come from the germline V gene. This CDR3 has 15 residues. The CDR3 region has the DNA TGTGCCAGCAGCTCTTTAAGACGAGGCCCCTACGAGCAGTACTTC. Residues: CASSSLRRGPYEQYF.

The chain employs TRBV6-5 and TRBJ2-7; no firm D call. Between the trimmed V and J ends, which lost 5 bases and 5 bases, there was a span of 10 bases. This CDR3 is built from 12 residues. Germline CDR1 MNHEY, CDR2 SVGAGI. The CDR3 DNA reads TGTGCCAGCAGTCAGGCCGCCCACGAGCAGTACTTC. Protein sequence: CASSQAAHEQYF.

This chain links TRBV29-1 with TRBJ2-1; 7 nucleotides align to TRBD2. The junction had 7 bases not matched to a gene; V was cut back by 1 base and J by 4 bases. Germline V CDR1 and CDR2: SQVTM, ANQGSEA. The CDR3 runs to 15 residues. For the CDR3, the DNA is TGCAGCGTTGAAGTGGAGTCTAGCGGTTACAATGAGCAGTTCTTC. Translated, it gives CSVEVESSGYNEQFF.

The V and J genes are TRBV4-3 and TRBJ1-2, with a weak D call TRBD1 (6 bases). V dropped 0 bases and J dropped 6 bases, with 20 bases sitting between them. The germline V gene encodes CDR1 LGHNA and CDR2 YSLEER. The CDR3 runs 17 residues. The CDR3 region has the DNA TGCGCCAGCAGCCAAGAGGCACACGAGGGGGGAATGGATGGCTACACCTTC. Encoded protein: CASSQEAHEGGMDGYTF.

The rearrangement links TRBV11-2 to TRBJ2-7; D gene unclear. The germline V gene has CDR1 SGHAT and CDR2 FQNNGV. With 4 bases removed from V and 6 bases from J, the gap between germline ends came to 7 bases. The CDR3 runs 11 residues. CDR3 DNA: TGTGCCAGCAGCTCCTCCCTCGAGCAGTACTTC. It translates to CASSSSLEQYF.

The CDR3 DNA follows: TGTGCCAGCAGGACGGGACTAGCGGCGATTCAAGAGACCCAGTACTTC. Its protein product is CASRTGLAAIQETQYF. V and J are TRBV7-9 and TRBJ2-5; 11 bases are a match to TRBD2. The V and J ends lost 6 bases and 2 bases, in that order; junction bases with no gene match: 8. CDR3 length: 16 residues. CDR1 and CDR2 from the germline V gene are SEHNR and FQNEAQ (reference sequence).

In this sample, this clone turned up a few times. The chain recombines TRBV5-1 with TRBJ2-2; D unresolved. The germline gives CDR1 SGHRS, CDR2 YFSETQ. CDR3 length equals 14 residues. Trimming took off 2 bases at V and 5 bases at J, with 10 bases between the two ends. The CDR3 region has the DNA TGCGCCAGCAGCTTTAACCCCTTTACCGGGGAGCTGTTTTTT. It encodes CASSFNPFTGELFF.

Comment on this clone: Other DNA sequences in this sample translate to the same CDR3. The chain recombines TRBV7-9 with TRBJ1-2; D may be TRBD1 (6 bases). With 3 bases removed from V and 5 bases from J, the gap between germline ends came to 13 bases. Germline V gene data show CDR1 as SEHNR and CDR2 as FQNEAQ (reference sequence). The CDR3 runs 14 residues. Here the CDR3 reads CASSFQGPTYGYTF. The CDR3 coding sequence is TGTGCCAGCAGCTTTCAGGGGCCGACATATGGCTACACCTTC.

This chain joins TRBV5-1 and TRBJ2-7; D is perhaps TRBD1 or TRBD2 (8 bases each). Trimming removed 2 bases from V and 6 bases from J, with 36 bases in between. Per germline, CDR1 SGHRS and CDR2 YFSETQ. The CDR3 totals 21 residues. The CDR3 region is CASSLQGFSTGAPAGVGEQYF. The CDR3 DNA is TGCGCCAGCAGCTTACAGGGGTTTTCGACAGGGGCTCCAGCGGGAGTGGGCGAGCAGTACTTC. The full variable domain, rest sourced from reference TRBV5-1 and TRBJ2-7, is KAGVTQTPRYLIKTRGQQVTLSCSPISGHRSVSWYQQTPGQGLQFLFEYFSETQRNKGNFPGRFSGRQFSNSRSEMNVSTLELGDSALYLCASSLQGFSTGAPAGVGEQYFGPGTRLTVT.

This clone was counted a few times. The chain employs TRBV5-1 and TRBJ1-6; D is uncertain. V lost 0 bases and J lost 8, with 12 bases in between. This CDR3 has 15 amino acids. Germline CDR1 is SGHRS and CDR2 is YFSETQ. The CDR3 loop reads CASSLAPSRDSPLHF. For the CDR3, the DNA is TGCGCCAGCAGCTTGGCACCCTCAAGGGATTCACCCCTCCACTTT. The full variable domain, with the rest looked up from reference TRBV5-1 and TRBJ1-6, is KAGVTQTPRYLIKTRGQQVTLSCSPISGHRSVSWYQQTPGQGLQFLFEYFSETQRNKGNFPGRFSGRQFSNSRSEMNVSTLELGDSALYLCASSLAPSRDSPLHFGNGTRLTVT.

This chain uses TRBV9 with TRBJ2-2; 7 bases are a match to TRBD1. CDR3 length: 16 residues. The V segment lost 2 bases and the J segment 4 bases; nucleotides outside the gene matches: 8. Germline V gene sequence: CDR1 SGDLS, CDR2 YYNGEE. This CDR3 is CASSVRQGVSTGELFF. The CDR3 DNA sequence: TGTGCCAGCAGCGTTCGTCAGGGGGTGAGCACCGGGGAGCTGTTTTTT.

CDR3 protein: CASSVGDNYGYTF. The CDR3 coding sequence is TGTGCCAGCAGCGTCGGCGATAACTATGGCTACACCTTC. V gene TRBV9 combines with J gene TRBJ1-2, with no clear D. V was clipped by 2 bases and J by 1 base, with 6 bases between them. The CDR3 has 13 residues. Germline CDR1 and CDR2: SGDLS and YYNGEE.

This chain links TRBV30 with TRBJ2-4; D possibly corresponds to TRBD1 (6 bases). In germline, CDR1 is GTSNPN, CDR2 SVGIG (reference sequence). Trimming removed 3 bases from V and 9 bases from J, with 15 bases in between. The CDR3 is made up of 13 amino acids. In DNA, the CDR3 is TGTGCCTGGAGACCAGGGGTCGTGGGCATTCAGTACTTC. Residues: CAWRPGVVGIQYF.

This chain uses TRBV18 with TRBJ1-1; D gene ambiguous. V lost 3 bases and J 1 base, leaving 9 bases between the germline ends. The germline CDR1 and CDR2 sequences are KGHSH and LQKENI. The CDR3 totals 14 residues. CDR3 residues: CASSPKGGNTEAFF. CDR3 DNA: TGTGCCAGCTCACCCAAGGGTGGGAACACTGAAGCTTTCTTT.

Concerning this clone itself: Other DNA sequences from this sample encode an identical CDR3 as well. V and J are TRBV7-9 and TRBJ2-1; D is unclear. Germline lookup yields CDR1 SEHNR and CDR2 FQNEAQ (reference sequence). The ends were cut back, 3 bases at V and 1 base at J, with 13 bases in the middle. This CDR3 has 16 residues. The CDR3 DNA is TGTGCCAGCAGCTTCGGTGGCTCTCGGTCCTACAATGAGCAGTTCTTC. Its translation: CASSFGGSRSYNEQFF.

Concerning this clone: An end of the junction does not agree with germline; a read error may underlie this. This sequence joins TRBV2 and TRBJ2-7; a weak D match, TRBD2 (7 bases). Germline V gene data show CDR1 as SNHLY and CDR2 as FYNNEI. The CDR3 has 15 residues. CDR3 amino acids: CASTEQGGPIYEQYF. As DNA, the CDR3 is TGTGCCAGCACTGAACAGGGAGGGCCTATCTACGAGCAGTACTTC. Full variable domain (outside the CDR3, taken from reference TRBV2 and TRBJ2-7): EPEVTQTPSHQVTQMGQEVILRCVPISNHLYFYWYRQILGQKVEFLVSFYNNEISEKSEIFDDQFSVERPDGSNFTLKIRSTKLEDSAMYFCASTEQGGPIYEQYFGPGTRLTVT.

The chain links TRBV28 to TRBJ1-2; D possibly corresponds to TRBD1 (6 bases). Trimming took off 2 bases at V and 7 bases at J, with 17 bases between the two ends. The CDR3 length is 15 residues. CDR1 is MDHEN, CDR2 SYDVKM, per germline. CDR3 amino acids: CASSLEGEGMSGYTF. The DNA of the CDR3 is TGTGCCAGCAGTTTAGAGGGGGAGGGAATGAGTGGCTACACCTTC.